These 29 T cell receptor beta chains came from one sample sequenced in a study of monozygotic twins with inflammatory bowel disease. TCRdb re-called the 5' RACE reads, yielding one record per CDR3 amino acid sequence without DNA. The sample data list nearly 450,000 distinct CDR3 sequences. Sequencing input: blood. The receptors shown here come from a human donor with ulcerative colitis or Crohn's disease, or a healthy co-twin of an affected twin (not recorded which).

The chain combines TRBV18 with TRBJ2-3; TCRdb proposes TRBD1, but this gene call is untestable without DNA. CDR1 and CDR2 (germline): KGHSH, LQKENI. The CDR3 length is 14 residues. This chain's CDR3 is CASHLSRGTDTQYF.

The chain couples TRBV20-1 to TRBJ2-7; TCRdb's D call, TRBD1, is unchecked because there is no DNA. Germline lookup yields CDR1 DFQATT and CDR2 SNEGSKA (reference sequence). The CDR3 is 16 amino acids. CDR3 sequence: CSAREGLGRNTYEQYF.

J is TRBJ2-7 and V is TRBV4-1. The CDR3 has 16 residues. Germline lookup yields CDR1 MGHRA and CDR2 YSYEKL. CDR3 loop: CASSQGSSDASYEQYF.

The rearrangement uses TRBV28 and TRBJ1-5; TCRdb's D call, TRBD1, is unchecked because there is no DNA. The germline V gene has CDR1 MDHEN and CDR2 SYDVKM. CDR3 length equals 17 residues. The CDR3 sequence is CASSPDRGKVGNQPQHF.

The chain links TRBV12-3 or TRBV12-4 to TRBJ1-1. The CDR3 is 15 amino acids. The CDR3 sequence: CASSPHQRGNTEAFF.

The V call is TRBV7-9, the J call TRBJ2-5; TCRdb's D gene call, TRBD1, goes unchecked for lack of DNA. The germline gives CDR1 SEHNR, CDR2 FQNEAQ (reference sequence). The CDR3 runs 14 residues. The CDR3 is CASSRPGATETQYF.

The chain links TRBV12-3 or TRBV12-4 to TRBJ2-2; TCRdb's assignment of TRBD2 cannot be checked, as there is no DNA. This CDR3 is built from 15 residues. The CDR3 reads CASSLGAGGTGELFF.

The V gene is TRBV5-1, the J gene TRBJ2-1; with no DNA, the TCRdb D assignment of TRBD2 cannot be verified. The germline V gene has CDR1 SGHRS and CDR2 YFSETQ. The CDR3 loop spans 15 amino acids. CDR3 sequence reads: CASSLAPAGYNEQFF.

The chain links TRBV20-1 to TRBJ1-5; without DNA, the TCRdb call of TRBD1 cannot be checked. The CDR3 has 16 residues. Per the germline V gene, CDR1 is DFQATT and CDR2 is SNEGSKA (reference sequence). This CDR3 is CSASNRDSAINQPQHF.

V is TRBV27 and J is TRBJ1-1; there is no DNA to check the TCRdb D call of TRBD1. The length of the CDR3 is 15 residues. Germline V lookup: CDR1 MNHEY, CDR2 SMNVEV (reference sequence). CDR3 amino acids: CATAPKGRVGTEAFF.

CDR3 protein: CASSPAPQGSYEQYF. The chain couples TRBV5-1 to TRBJ2-7. Germline CDR1 reads SGHRS; CDR2 reads YFSETQ. This CDR3 comprises 15 residues. The full variable domain, rest sourced from reference TRBV5-1 and TRBJ2-7, is KAGVTQTPRYLIKTRGQQVTLSCSPISGHRSVSWYQQTPGQGLQFLFEYFSETQRNKGNFPGRFSGRQFSNSRSEMNVSTLELGDSALYLCASSPAPQGSYEQYFGPGTRLTVT.

The genes are TRBV28 and TRBJ2-5; the D gene TCRdb calls, TRBD1, cannot be checked with no DNA. Germline V gene lookup returns CDR1 MDHEN and CDR2 SYDVKM. The CDR3 runs 14 residues. The CDR3 sequence is CASIPSGPPETQYF.

The rearrangement uses TRBV11-2 and TRBJ2-3. This CDR3 is built from 15 residues. The germline V gene has CDR1 SGHAT and CDR2 FQNNGV. The CDR3 loop reads CASSLFPMVVDTQYF.

The genes are TRBV29-1 and TRBJ1-2; TCRdb's D gene call, TRBD1, goes unchecked for lack of DNA. This CDR3 has 11 residues. Germline V CDR1 and CDR2: SQVTM, ANQGSEA. The CDR3 is CSVWGSDGYTF.

This chain links TRBV4-2 with TRBJ1-2. Germline-derived CDR1 and CDR2 are LGHNA and YNFKEQ. The CDR3 contains 14 residues. The CDR3 sequence is CASSQVLGNYGYTF.

V usage is TRBV28 and J usage is TRBJ2-2; the TRBD1 assignment by TCRdb is unverifiable without DNA. This CDR3 is 15 amino acids long. The germline CDR1 and CDR2 sequences are MDHEN and SYDVKM. CDR3 sequence: CASSSGRIGTGELFF.

CDR3 in amino acids: CASSLLKGSETQYF. V and J are TRBV5-1 and TRBJ2-5. This CDR3 is built from 14 residues. Germline CDR1 and CDR2: SGHRS and YFSETQ.

V and J are TRBV12-3 or TRBV12-4 and TRBJ2-7; TCRdb indicates TRBD1, and absent DNA this call remains unverified. The CDR3 has 14 residues. The CDR3 loop is CASSPGTASYEQYF.

The gene calls are TRBV19 and TRBJ1-5; TCRdb returns TRBD1, unconfirmable since there is no DNA. The CDR3 extends over 15 amino acids. Germline CDR1 is LNHDA and CDR2 is SQIVND (reference sequence). The CDR3 protein is CASSIIGRSNQPQHF.

The chain has TRBV7-2 and TRBJ2-2; TCRdb returns TRBD1, unconfirmable since there is no DNA. This CDR3 region has 14 residues. Germline V CDR1 and CDR2: SGHTA, FQGNSA. The CDR3 sequence is CASSAKQGTGELFF.

The CDR3 sequence is CSAYLRDRVSSPLHF. This sequence joins TRBV20-1 and TRBJ1-6; TCRdb indicates TRBD1, and absent DNA this call remains unverified. This CDR3 is 15 amino acids long. Germline lookup yields CDR1 DFQATT and CDR2 SNEGSKA (reference sequence).

The J gene is TRBJ1-2, the V gene TRBV12-3 or TRBV12-4; TCRdb reports TRBD1, a call that lacks DNA to check it against. This CDR3 is 15 amino acids long. The CDR3 protein is CASSARGAPNYGYTF.

The CDR3: CSVEDGRKGYEQYF. The chain has TRBV29-1 and TRBJ2-7; TCRdb outputs TRBD2, but without DNA this stays unchecked. The CDR3 contains 14 residues. Per germline, CDR1 SQVTM and CDR2 ANQGSEA.

The chain couples TRBV5-1 to TRBJ2-5. The CDR3 runs to 16 residues. Germline V lookup: CDR1 SGHRS, CDR2 YFSETQ. This CDR3 is CASSLGLGRIQETQYF.

The rearrangement joins TRBV5-1 to TRBJ2-3; TCRdb's D gene call, TRBD2, goes unchecked for lack of DNA. Per germline, CDR1 SGHRS and CDR2 YFSETQ. The CDR3 runs 17 residues. CDR3: CASSLSPGTPVTDTQYF.

This chain connects TRBV7-9 to TRBJ1-1; absent DNA, TCRdb's TRBD1 call cannot be checked. The CDR3 contains 15 residues. Germline CDR1 SEHNR, CDR2 FQNEAQ (reference sequence). CDR3 sequence: CASSSQTGSLIEAFF. Supplemented by reference TRBV7-9 and TRBJ1-1, the full variable domain reads DTGVSQNPRHKITKRGQNVTFRCDPISEHNRLYWYRQTLGQGPEFLTYFQNEAQLEKSRLLSDRFSAERPKGSFSTLEIQRTEQGDSAMYLCASSSQTGSLIEAFFGQGTRLTVV.

The V call is TRBV12-3 or TRBV12-4, the J call TRBJ2-2; there is no DNA to check the TCRdb D call of TRBD2. The CDR3 extends over 13 amino acids. CDR3 in amino acids: CASSFGEYGELFF.

The chain joins TRBV18 to TRBJ2-5. Per the germline V gene, CDR1 is KGHSH and CDR2 is LQKENI. The CDR3 consists of 14 residues. The CDR3 loop is CASSPTGGEETQYF.

This rearrangement joins TRBV2 to TRBJ2-1; TCRdb indicates TRBD2, and absent DNA this call remains unverified. The CDR3 sequence is 14 residues long. Germline V lookup: CDR1 SNHLY, CDR2 FYNNEI. CDR3 residues: CASKGGPTYNEQFF.